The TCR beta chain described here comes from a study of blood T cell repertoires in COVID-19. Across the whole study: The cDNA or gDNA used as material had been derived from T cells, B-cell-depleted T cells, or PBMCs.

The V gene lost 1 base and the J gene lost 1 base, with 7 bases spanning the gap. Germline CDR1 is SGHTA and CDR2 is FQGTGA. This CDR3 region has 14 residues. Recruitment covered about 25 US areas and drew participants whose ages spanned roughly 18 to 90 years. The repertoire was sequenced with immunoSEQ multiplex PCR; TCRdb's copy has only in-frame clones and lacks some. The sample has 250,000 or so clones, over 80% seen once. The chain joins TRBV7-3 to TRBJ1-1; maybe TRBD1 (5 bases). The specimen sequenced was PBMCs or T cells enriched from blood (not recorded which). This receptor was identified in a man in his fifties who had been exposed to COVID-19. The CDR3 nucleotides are TGTGCCAGCAGCTTAATCGACAGGAACACTGAAGCTTTCTTT. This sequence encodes CASSLIDRNTEAFF.